This T cell receptor beta chain was observed in a study of tumor-infiltrating lymphocytes in primary liver carcinoma (dated by TCRdb to about 2017). With regard to the full study: Between late 2015 and 2016, roughly five patients in China with histopathologically diagnosed primary liver carcinoma had surgical resection. Of the five patients, three men and two women aged 30 to 69 years, four had hepatocellular carcinoma and one had combined HCC and intrahepatic cholangiocarcinoma. The five patients had tumors of stage T1-T3 N0M0, with maximum diameters ranging from 4.2 to 10 cm. Each sample produced about 3.65 to 7.13 million productive TCRbeta reads, and read depth showed no significant difference between tissue types. Across five regions of each liver tumor, along with adjacent normal tissue and blood, the study brought together TCRbeta repertoire sequencing, expression microarrays and whole-exome sequencing. TCRbeta repertoire sequencing covered roughly 35 specimens from 5 patients: around 25 tumor regions, 5 adjacent noncancerous liver tissues and 5 peripheral blood samples. High reproducibility was observed for the technical replicate repertoires, with mean shared-clone rates approximately 0.92 and correlation coefficients above 0.95. Findings and caveats that apply to the study as a whole: The study included only a few patients, and the authors note findings should be validated in a larger study. Pairs of tumor regions showed greater repertoire overlap (mean around 35%) than tumor-adjacent pairs (approximately 17%) or tumor-blood pairs (approximately 15%), which is consistent with antigen-driven expansion. Only the TCR beta chain was sequenced, so true repertoire diversity is likely underestimated because unpaired alpha chains were not captured. A significantly larger repertoire fraction was made up by the top 250 clones in tumors than in blood (p = 0.039). Since the samples were bulk and unsorted, there was no way to compare CD4+ and CD8+ T cell repertoires.

Based on the germline V gene, the CDR1 and CDR2 sequences are MNHEY and SVGAGI. The junction shows trimming of 9 bases on V and 2 bases on J, and the gene matches do not reach 13 bases of it. Inclusive of the bounding cysteine and phenylalanine, the CDR3 is 15 residues long. The only DNA kept is the CDR3, 45 bases in frame from the first base. A note on this clonotype: Its antigen is currently not known. One base away there is no much larger clone; base qualities are not given.

Starting from about 500 ng total RNA, TCRbeta-specific cDNA was produced by reverse transcription with a constant-region primer and ProtoScript II reverse transcriptase. The TCRbeta libraries were prepared through three rounds of nested multiplex PCR following a slightly modified ARM-PCR procedure. Each of the first two PCR rounds ran for approximately 11 cycles and used multiplex TRBV1-TRBV30 forward primers together with a Cbeta reverse primer. A final 25-cycle PCR with Deep VentR polymerase added sample barcodes and Illumina adapters. Amplicons of 200-500 bp were gel-purified with a QIAquick gel extraction kit before sequencing. The TCRbeta amplicons were sequenced with 250-bp paired-end reads on an Illumina HiSeq 2500. Per the authors' processing: Reads were quality-trimmed with Trimmomatic v0.33, and paired reads were merged with FLASH v1.2.11 to recover full CDR3 sequences. MiGEC v1.2.1b assigned V, D and J germline segments to the rearranged TCRbeta sequences. Clonotype statistics and Shannon-Wiener diversity indices were calculated with VDJtools v1.0.0. To cut down on sampling bias, every analysis after diversity analysis relied on just the 250 most abundant clonotypes from each sample. TCRdb trimmed public reads at Q25 via fastp, called clones via MiXCR and kept in-frame beta chains. Every distinct CDR3 protein forms one entry, paired with its most common genes and DNA. These V and J calls originate from TCRdb's pipeline instead of the authors' own analysis. In all, the sample holds some 180,000 distinct CDR3 sequences, and over 45% of those were seen once. The ten largest clones take up around three quarters of the sample.

Blood RNA was extracted from unsorted whole blood using TRIzol reagent, and germline DNA was obtained with the DNeasy Blood & Tissue kit. Chronic HBV infection was present in the patients, and the patients were treatment-naive at sampling. Before surgery, approximately 3.7 milliliters of peripheral blood were drawn into K2EDTA tubes. The chain employs TRBV6-5 and TRBJ2-7; 7 junctional bases match TRBD2. This receptor was obtained from a middle-aged man with primary liver carcinoma and hepatitis B virus infection. Sequencing used peripheral blood. The CDR3 protein is CASGLKAGTAYEQYF. The bases read TGTGCCAGTGGACTGAAAGCGGGGACGGCCTACGAGCAGTACTTC.